These 5 T cell receptor beta chains came from one sample sequenced in a study of T cell responses to AZD1222 COVID-19 vaccine. Clones were sequenced by immunoSEQ multiplex PCR, and TCRdb holds only the in-frame ones, with some missing. Of 40,000 to 55,000 clones listed, about 92% are singletons. Sample: peripheral blood, taken 28 days after the second AZD1222 dose. Source of these receptors: an adult who received the AZD1222 COVID-19 vaccine.

This clone showed up just once. The chain joins TRBV4-3 to TRBJ1-3, with D unclear. V shed 6 bases and J shed 0 bases, with 9 bases lying between them. Germline V gives CDR1 LGHNA, CDR2 YSLEER. There are 14 residues in the CDR3. CDR3 nucleotide sequence: TGCGCCAGCAGTCCAGGAGCCTCTGGAAACACCATATATTTT. Translating gives CASSPGASGNTIYF.

The CDR3 sequence: CASSQERLETQYF. For the CDR3, the DNA is TGTGCCAGCAGCCAAGAACGTTTGGAGACCCAGTACTTC. The chain joins TRBV3-1 (or the pseudogene TRBV3-2) to TRBJ2-5; D not certain. This CDR3 region has 13 residues. Germline CDR1 is LGHDT and CDR2 is YNNKEL (reference sequence). Trimming pared 0 bases from V and 5 bases from J, leaving 7 bases between.

The CDR3 bases are TGCGCCAGCAGCTTGACAGGGGGCGAGGAGACCCAGTACTTC. As protein: CASSLTGGEETQYF. The genes are TRBV5-1 and TRBJ2-5; the match to TRBD1 covers 9 bases. Trimming cost V 1 base and J 5 bases; bases outside gene matches: 3. Germline V CDR1 and CDR2: SGHRS, YFSETQ. This CDR3 spans 14 amino acids.

This chain connects TRBV7-8 to TRBJ1-6, with 7 positions matching TRBD1. Germline V gives CDR1 SGHVS, CDR2 FQNEAQ. J gave up 8 bases and V 5 bases, and 15 bases lay outside the gene matches. There are 17 residues in the CDR3. The CDR3 sequence is CASSAIRDSLGHSPLHF. In DNA, the CDR3 is TGTGCCAGCAGCGCGATACGGGACAGCCTTGGACATTCACCCCTCCACTTT.

In nucleotides, the CDR3 is TGTGCCAGCAGCTTAAGTCTTAGGACTAGCGGGGGCTCCTACAATGAGCAGTTCTTC. This codes for CASSLSLRTSGGSYNEQFF. The chain has TRBV11-3 and TRBJ2-1; 13 bases align to TRBD2. The germline V gene has CDR1 SGHNT and CDR2 YENEEA. V trimming: 2 bases; J trimming: 0 bases; junction bases outside the gene matches: 7. CDR3 length equals 19 residues.